Many counts were recorded for the clone carrying this TCR beta chain. Its antigen remains unknown. The source of the sample is a study of T cells in Graves' hyperthyroidism and ophthalmopathy. The study's findings and limits: Stable hyperthyroidism was separated from ophthalmopathy by a model based on 13 V-J features.

The CDR3 is made up of 16 amino acids. V lost 2 bases and J 7 bases, leaving 17 bases between the germline ends. TCR beta CDR3 regions were amplified from RNA. HTBI primers drove first-round RT-PCR of the TCR CDR3. TCRdb independently ran MiXCR on the multiplex PCR reads; one entry per CDR3 protein. Here the sample spans roughly 290,000 distinct CDR3 sequences, around 15% being singletons. Sequencing used blood. The chain is built from TRBV12-3 or TRBV12-4 and TRBJ2-2; the D is unclear. This receptor was obtained from a middle-aged woman with Graves' hyperthyroidism. The CDR3: CASSLLGPAHGGELFF. The CDR3 DNA is TGTGCCAGCAGTTTACTAGGACCCGCGCATGGCGGGGAGCTGTTTTTT.